A single sample gave rise to the 20 T cell receptor beta chains below, sequenced in a study of shared clonotypes between healthy human individuals. Produced via immunoSEQ multiplex PCR; TCRdb's table is partial and in-frame only. The sample carries hundreds of thousands of clones, 70% to 80% recorded once. Sequenced sample: PBMCs. These receptors came from a woman between 40 and 55 years old in good health. Some clones in this sample may be carry-over from other donors' samples.

The chain uses TRBV19 and TRBJ2-7; 10 positions match TRBD1. The CDR3 runs to 16 residues. Germline CDR1 LNHDA, CDR2 SQIVND (reference sequence). V lost 2 bases and J lost 3; bases outside the gene matches: 7. CDR3 sequence: CASSIYRTGGFYEQYF. In nucleotides, the CDR3 is TGTGCCAGTAGTATATATCGGACAGGGGGATTCTACGAGCAGTACTTC.

The chain employs TRBV6-6 and TRBJ2-7; 13 positions agree with TRBD2. Germline CDR1 MNHNY, CDR2 SVGAGI (reference sequence). The CDR3 is 15 residues long. V gave up 6 bases and J gave up 4 bases; unmatched junction bases: 6. The CDR3, as DNA: TGTGCCAGCAGCCAAGGGACTAGCGGGAAGTACGAGCAGTACTTC. This sequence encodes CASSQGTSGKYEQYF.

V is TRBV5-4 and J is TRBJ2-3, with no clear D. The ends were cut back, 4 bases at V and 1 base at J, with 16 bases in the middle. CDR1 is SGHNT, CDR2 YYREEE, per germline (reference sequence). The length of the CDR3 is 16 residues. The CDR3 reads CASSIGSRVGTDTQYF. The CDR3 DNA follows: TGTGCCAGCAGCATCGGAAGCCGGGTGGGCACAGATACGCAGTATTTT. Looking up the rest from reference TRBV5-4 and TRBJ2-3 gives the full variable domain: ETGVTQSPTHLIKTRGQQVTLRCSSQSGHNTVSWYQQALGQGPQFIFQYYREEENGRGNFPPRFSGLQFPNYSSELNVNALELDDSALYLCASSIGSRVGTDTQYFGPGTRLTVL.

The V and J genes are TRBV19 and TRBJ1-5; no clear D gene. CDR3 size: 15 residues. The germline V gene encodes CDR1 LNHDA and CDR2 SQIVND (reference sequence). Trimming removed 6 bases from V and 3 bases from J, with 15 bases in between. Here the CDR3 DNA reads TGTGCCAGTAGGACGTACGCTAGCATCAATCAGCCCCAGCATTTT. Amino acid sequence: CASRTYASINQPQHF.

V is TRBV12-5 and J is TRBJ2-2, with D possibly matching TRBD2 (5 bases). Germline V gene sequence: CDR1 LGHNT, CDR2 FRNRAP. V was trimmed by 5 bases and J by 1 base, leaving 5 bases between them. This CDR3 has 13 amino acids. Here the CDR3 reads CASGEGNTGELFF. The CDR3 DNA follows: TGTGCTAGTGGTGAGGGGAACACCGGGGAGCTGTTTTTT.

The rearrangement joins TRBV4-3 to TRBJ1-3; D perhaps matches TRBD1 (5 bases). V lost 4 bases to trimming and J lost 4 bases, with 8 bases between them. The CDR3 extends over 13 amino acids. Germline lookup yields CDR1 LGHNA and CDR2 YSLEER. The chain's CDR3 is CASSPRQGNTIYF. The CDR3 coding sequence is TGCGCCAGCAGCCCCCGACAGGGAAACACCATATATTTT.

This clone was found once. The V gene is TRBV5-1, the J gene TRBJ2-3; weak D call: TRBD1 (6 bases). CDR3 length: 14 amino acids. Trimming removed 4 bases at V and 2 bases at J, with 11 bases between. CDR1 and CDR2 (germline): SGHRS, YFSETQ. CDR3 DNA sequence: TGCGCCAGCAGCACCGGGACAATCACAGATACGCAGTATTTT. It translates to CASSTGTITDTQYF. The complete variable domain, with remaining parts taken from reference TRBV5-1 and TRBJ2-3, reads KAGVTQTPRYLIKTRGQQVTLSCSPISGHRSVSWYQQTPGQGLQFLFEYFSETQRNKGNFPGRFSGRQFSNSRSEMNVSTLELGDSALYLCASSTGTITDTQYFGPGTRLTVL.

J is TRBJ2-1 and V is TRBV9, with TRBD2 as a possible D gene (5 bases). V lost 3 bases to trimming and J lost 4 bases, with 17 bases between them. The CDR3 totals 16 residues. Germline V gene sequence: CDR1 SGDLS, CDR2 YYNGEE. The CDR3 region is CASSADSRPFYNEQFF. CDR3 in DNA: TGTGCCAGCAGCGCGGACTCCAGACCTTTTTACAATGAGCAGTTCTTC.

The chain has TRBV5-6 and TRBJ1-1; TRBD1 is a possible D gene (5 bases). Germline V gene sequence: CDR1 SGHDT, CDR2 YYEEEE. V shed 3 bases and J shed 4 bases, with 13 bases lying between them. This CDR3 has 14 residues. Here the CDR3 DNA reads TGTGCCAGCAGCTCGAAAGGTAGGGGCACTGAAGCTTTCTTT. It is translated as CASSSKGRGTEAFF.

The chain combines TRBV5-1 with TRBJ1-3, with D possibly being TRBD1 (5 bases). CDR1 is SGHRS, CDR2 YFSETQ, per germline. Trimming left V 4 bases short and J 0 bases short, with 11 bases between. This CDR3 is 15 amino acids long. In DNA, the CDR3 is TGCGCCAGCAGCAGGGGCGCGGGCTCTGGAAACACCATATATTTT. Residues: CASSRGAGSGNTIYF.

The genes are TRBV4-1 and TRBJ2-7, with 7 bases fitting TRBD1. V lost 2 bases to trimming and J lost 1 base; unmatched junction nucleotides: 11. The CDR3 extends over 17 amino acids. The germline CDR1 and CDR2 sequences are MGHRA and YSYEKL. The CDR3, as DNA: TGCGCCAGCAGCCAACCCACTACGGGGACAGCTTCCTACGAGCAGTACTTC. This encodes CASSQPTTGTASYEQYF.

This chain joins TRBV29-1 and TRBJ2-1; the match to TRBD2 covers 8 bases. Germline V gives CDR1 SQVTM, CDR2 ANQGSEA. Trimming at V came to 2 bases and at J to 1 base, leaving 13 bases not matched to a gene. This CDR3 has 18 amino acids. The CDR3 is CSVENWVVAGTSYNEQFF. For the CDR3, the DNA is TGCAGCGTTGAAAACTGGGTAGTAGCGGGAACGTCCTACAATGAGCAGTTCTTC.

The gene calls are TRBV28 and TRBJ2-1, with D perhaps matching TRBD2 (5 bases). Germline CDR1 reads MDHEN; CDR2 reads SYDVKM. The CDR3 sequence is 15 residues long. V lost 6 bases to trimming and J lost 0 bases, with 12 bases between them. CDR3 in amino acids: CASRFGGSSYNEQFF. The CDR3 nucleotides are TGTGCCAGCAGATTCGGCGGGTCCTCCTACAATGAGCAGTTCTTC.

V gene TRBV2 combines with J gene TRBJ2-1; 9 bases are shared with TRBD2. The trim removed 9 bases at V and 4 bases at J, leaving 4 bases unmatched. The CDR3 contains 13 residues. Germline V gene sequence: CDR1 SNHLY, CDR2 FYNNEI. In DNA form, the CDR3 reads TGTGCCAGGAGGACTAGCGCTTACAATGAGCAGTTCTTC. Translating gives CARRTSAYNEQFF.

The gene calls are TRBV30 and TRBJ2-7, with D possibly TRBD2 on 6 matching bases. Germline-derived CDR1 and CDR2 are GTSNPN and SVGIG (reference sequence). The CDR3 is 20 amino acids. V lost 1 base to trimming and J lost 2 bases, with 30 bases between them. The CDR3 DNA follows: TGTGCCTGGAGTGCCACCACCCTCATGGGCGGGGAGGCGAGAGCCTACGAGCAGTACTTC. This codes for CAWSATTLMGGEARAYEQYF.

This clone appeared many times. V and J are TRBV15 and TRBJ2-3, with 10 bases lining up with TRBD2. The CDR3 runs to 13 residues. J lost 9 bases, V lost 7 bases, and 7 bases had no gene match. The germline V gene has CDR1 LNHNV and CDR2 YYDKDF (reference sequence). This chain's CDR3 is CATKAGGPPTQYF. In DNA, the CDR3 is TGTGCCACCAAAGCGGGAGGGCCCCCGACGCAGTATTTT.

As to this clone: This may come from a read error, since a much larger clone is one base off. This chain connects TRBV10-2 to TRBJ1-1; 7 bases are a match to TRBD1. The CDR3 extends over 15 amino acids. Germline V lookup: CDR1 WSHSY, CDR2 SAAADI. Here the CDR3 reads CASRDRSTMNTEALF. DNA for the CDR3: TGCGCCAGCAGGGACAGGAGCACTATGAACACTGAAGCTCTCTTT.

V and J are TRBV5-1 and TRBJ2-7; the D call may be TRBD1 or TRBD2 (5 bases each). This CDR3 contains 13 residues. From germline, CDR1 is SGHRS and CDR2 YFSETQ. Trimming removed 7 bases at V and 0 bases at J, with 11 bases between. CDR3 coding DNA: TGCGCCAGCTGCAGGGAGAGCTCCTACGAGCAGTACTTC. This gives the protein CASCRESSYEQYF.

The chain combines TRBV28 with TRBJ2-1; D is ambiguous. Deletions cut 6 bases from V and 7 bases from J, with 13 bases between. This CDR3 spans 13 amino acids. The germline V gene encodes CDR1 MDHEN and CDR2 SYDVKM. Written as DNA, the CDR3 is TGTGCCAGCAGGGGGTTGGGTAAAAATGAGCAGTTCTTC. Protein sequence: CASRGLGKNEQFF.

The gene calls are TRBV5-4 and TRBJ2-5; possible D gene TRBD1, 5 bases. The CDR3 totals 14 residues. Trimming cost V 6 bases and J 0 bases, with 12 bases left between them. The V gene's germline CDR1 is SGHNT and CDR2 YYREEE (reference sequence). The CDR3: CASNVGHNQETQYF. In DNA form, the CDR3 reads TGTGCCAGCAACGTCGGACACAACCAAGAGACCCAGTACTTC.